This TCR beta chain was recorded in a study of T cells in Graves' hyperthyroidism and ophthalmopathy. The table lists this clonotype with many counts. Its antigen is not known. One end of the junction fails to match germline, which may point to a read error. The CDR3 sequence is 14 residues long. CDR1 SGHTA and CDR2 FQGNSA come from the germline V gene. Stable hyperthyroidism: no ophthalmopathy progression over 18 months of follow-up. Hyperthyroidism patients were newly diagnosed, had disease duration under 2 months, and were aged 18 to 65 years. Uncontrolled infection, other autoimmune disease, pregnancy and lactation each barred patients from inclusion. Regarding the study as a whole: The majority of expanded thyroid clonotypes above 0.001 also appeared in blood.

RNA transcripts provided the source from which TCR beta CDR3 regions were amplified. A set of HTBI primers served as the primers for a first-round RT-PCR of the TCR CDR3. TCRdb used MiXCR to reprocess the multiplex PCR reads, holding one entry per CDR3 protein. The sample holds 450,000 to 600,000 distinct CDR3 sequences, 14% seen once. This TCR derives from a woman between 40 and 55 years old with Graves' hyperthyroidism. Sequenced input: blood. The chain has TRBV7-2 and TRBJ2-4; weak D call: TRBD1 (6 bases). For the CDR3, the DNA is TGTGCCAGCAGATTAGACAGGGCCAAAAACATTCAGTACTTC. Amino acid sequence: CASRLDRAKNIQYF.